These 17 T cell receptor beta chains originate from one sample sequenced in a study of PD-1 blockade in classical Hodgkin lymphoma. The sample's time point: cycle 4 day 1 (C4D1), after 6 weeks of nivolumab. Exposure to brentuximab vedotin varied, and each patient had relapsed following autologous stem cell transplantation. Some clones are missing from TCRdb's copy, which holds only in-frame ones; the method was immunoSEQ multiplex PCR. This sample yields about 41,000 clones, of which 55% to 70% are seen a single time; about 2.6% belongs to the top ten. The sequenced sample was peripheral blood mononuclear cells (PBMCs), obtained before the fourth cycle of nivolumab. All receptors come from a human donor with classical Hodgkin lymphoma.

The rearrangement joins TRBV18 to TRBJ2-2; possibly TRBD1 for D (5 bases). In germline, CDR1 is KGHSH, CDR2 LQKENI. This CDR3 is 16 amino acids long. The V end lost 1 base, the J end lost 1 base, and 10 bases lay between the germline ends. The CDR3 sequence: CASSPQGTGNTGELFF. In DNA form, the CDR3 reads TGTGCCAGCTCACCACAAGGAACAGGGAACACCGGGGAGCTGTTTTTT.

There are a few counts of this clone. V and J are TRBV7-6 and TRBJ1-2; perhaps TRBD1 as D (6 bases). The V end was cut by 2 bases, the J end by 4 bases, with 23 bases between. The CDR3 covers 18 residues. Germline V gene sequence: CDR1 SGHVS, CDR2 FNYEAQ. The CDR3 here is CASSLSPPLAQGSYGYTF. For the CDR3, the DNA is TGTGCCAGCAGCTTAAGTCCCCCACTGGCGCAGGGGAGCTATGGCTACACCTTC.

By its share, this clone is medium-sized. The chain carries TRBV11-3 and TRBJ2-1; 7 positions match TRBD1. The CDR3 is made up of 13 amino acids. Trimming at V came to 5 bases and at J to 8 bases, leaving 6 bases not matched to a gene. CDR1 SGHNT and CDR2 YENEEA come from the germline V gene. CDR3 nucleotides: TGTGCCAGCAGCCTAACAGGGGAGCATGAGCAGTTCTTC. This gives the protein CASSLTGEHEQFF. Complete variable domain (other parts from reference TRBV11-3 and TRBJ2-1): EAGVVQSPRYKIIEKKQPVAFWCNPISGHNTLYWYLQNLGQGPELLIRYENEEAVDDSQLPKDRFSAERLKGVDSTLKIQPAELGDSAVYLCASSLTGEHEQFFGPGTRLTVL.

The genes are TRBV14 and TRBJ2-7, with 8 nucleotides matching TRBD2. Germline loops: CDR1 SGHDN, CDR2 FVKESK. The CDR3 extends over 14 amino acids. The ends lost 4 bases at V and 5 bases at J; junction bases unmatched: 7. DNA of the CDR3: TGTGCCAGCAGCCCGAGCGGGGGCTTCCACGAGCAGTACTTC. Its protein product is CASSPSGGFHEQYF.

Ten or more counts support this clone. This chain joins TRBV27 and TRBJ1-5; no definite D call. V lost 5 bases, J lost 7 bases, and 18 bases lay in between. Germline V lookup: CDR1 MNHEY, CDR2 SMNVEV (reference sequence). CDR3 size: 15 residues. CDR3 in amino acids: CASSPHQASGQPQHF. DNA for the CDR3: TGTGCCAGCAGTCCCCACCAGGCTTCTGGGCAGCCCCAGCATTTT.

The chain recombines TRBV27 with TRBJ2-1; tentatively, D is TRBD2 (6 bases). Germline CDR1 and CDR2: MNHEY and SMNVEV (reference sequence). The CDR3 has 15 residues. V was clipped by 3 bases and J by 2 bases, with 11 bases between them. CDR3 sequence reads: CASSLAGGTYNEQFF. CDR3 coding DNA: TGTGCCAGCAGTTTGGCCGGGGGAACCTACAATGAGCAGTTCTTC.

The chain employs TRBV6-6 and TRBJ2-1; 11 nucleotides agree with TRBD1. V was clipped by 5 bases and J by 9 bases; unmatched bases: 9. The CDR3 length is 15 residues. CDR1 and CDR2 from the germline V gene are MNHNY and SVGAGI (reference sequence). CDR3 protein: CASSLTGTGGTEQFF. The CDR3 nucleotides are TGTGCCAGCAGTCTGACCGGGACAGGGGGTACTGAGCAGTTCTTC.

This clone was counted a single time. V and J are TRBV19 and TRBJ2-3; no clear D. V was pared by 3 bases and J by 4 bases, with 8 bases between. The germline CDR1 and CDR2 sequences are LNHDA and SQIVND (reference sequence). The CDR3 spans 13 residues. The CDR3 loop is CASSIRPADTQYF. The CDR3 region has the DNA TGTGCCAGTAGTATTAGACCTGCAGATACGCAGTATTTT.

The chain has TRBV7-8 and TRBJ2-3; no firm D call. V dropped 2 bases and J dropped 2 bases, with 14 bases sitting between them. The CDR3 loop spans 16 amino acids. Per the germline V gene, CDR1 is SGHVS and CDR2 is FQNEAQ. This CDR3 reads CASSLPVGYLTDTQYF. The DNA of the CDR3 is TGTGCCAGCAGCTTACCTGTGGGCTACCTCACAGATACGCAGTATTTT.

This clone turned up a few times. CDR3 sequence: CASSQERGLGYTF. As DNA, the CDR3 is TGCGCCAGCAGCCAAGAGAGGGGCTTGGGCTACACCTTC. The chain combines TRBV4-3 with TRBJ1-2; weak D call: TRBD1 (5 bases). V was trimmed by 0 bases and J by 8 bases, leaving 10 bases between them. This CDR3 comprises 13 residues. The germline CDR1 and CDR2 sequences are LGHNA and YSLEER.

This clone was observed a few times. The chain couples TRBV4-3 to TRBJ1-3; no firm D call. The CDR3 is 15 residues long. In germline, CDR1 is LGHNA, CDR2 YSLEER. V gave up 0 bases and J gave up 5 bases, with 11 bases separating them. The CDR3, as DNA: TGCGCCAGCAGCCAAGAAAGGGATTGGAGAAACACCATATATTTT. As protein: CASSQERDWRNTIYF.

The genes are TRBV27 and TRBJ1-2; 7 positions agree with TRBD1. The CDR3 is 13 amino acids. Germline trimming cut 5 bases from V and 3 bases from J; bases unmatched to any gene: 3. Germline assignment: CDR1 MNHEY and CDR2 SMNVEV (reference sequence). The CDR3 nucleotides are TGTGCCAGCAGTCTGGGACAGTACTATGGCTACACCTTC. It yields the protein CASSLGQYYGYTF.

The CDR3 DNA follows: TGTGCCAGCAGCAATGGGGAAGACGAGCAGTACTTC. Encoded protein: CASSNGEDEQYF. This chain connects TRBV5-6 to TRBJ2-7; D gene ambiguous. V lost 4 bases and J lost 5, with 10 bases in between. Germline values: CDR1 SGHDT, CDR2 YYEEEE. The CDR3 totals 12 residues.

The chain joins TRBV28 to TRBJ1-1; tentatively, D is TRBD1 (6 bases). Germline V gene data show CDR1 as MDHEN and CDR2 as SYDVKM. Deletions cut 3 bases from V and 6 bases from J, with 17 bases between. The CDR3 consists of 15 residues. Written as DNA, the CDR3 is TGTGCCAGCAGTTTGATCGAGTACAGGGTTTCTGAAGCTTTCTTT. This translates into CASSLIEYRVSEAFF.

This chain connects TRBV4-3 to TRBJ2-7, with D perhaps matching TRBD2 (5 bases). Germline-derived CDR1 and CDR2 are LGHNA and YSLEER. Trimming left V 4 bases short and J 2 bases short, with 15 bases between. CDR3 length: 15 residues. The CDR3 coding sequence is TGCGCCAGCAGCCGCACCAGGACGGGGACCTACGAGCAGTACTTC. Its translation: CASSRTRTGTYEQYF.

This clone appeared a single time. The chain carries TRBV5-8 and TRBJ1-1, with D hard to call. Germline CDR1 is SGHTS and CDR2 is YDEGEE. V lost 5 bases and J 3 bases, leaving 17 bases between the germline ends. The CDR3 length is 15 residues. The CDR3 sequence is CASRPWSSRDTEAFF. CDR3 nucleotide sequence: TGTGCCAGCAGGCCTTGGTCCAGTCGAGACACTGAAGCTTTCTTT.

For the CDR3, the DNA is TGTGCCAGCATCCCTGATCTAGCCTACACTTACGAGCAGTACTTC. It codes for CASIPDLAYTYEQYF. The V call is TRBV2, the J call TRBJ2-7; perhaps TRBD2 as D (5 bases). With 7 bases removed from V and 4 bases from J, the gap between germline ends came to 20 bases. This CDR3 spans 15 amino acids. The germline CDR1 and CDR2 sequences are SNHLY and FYNNEI. The full variable domain, with the rest looked up from reference TRBV2 and TRBJ2-7, is EPEVTQTPSHQVTQMGQEVILRCVPISNHLYFYWYRQILGQKVEFLVSFYNNEISEKSEIFDDQFSVERPDGSNFTLKIRSTKLEDSAMYFCASIPDLAYTYEQYFGPGTRLTVT.